Below, 14 T cell receptor beta chains from the same sample are listed, as sequenced in a study of shared clonotypes between healthy human individuals. Repertoires were generated with immunoSEQ multiplex PCR, while TCRdb's copy carries only in-frame clones and drops some. The sample carries some 200,000 clones, 65% recorded once. Sequencing input: memory CD4+ T cells sorted from blood. Subset meaning: CD45RA-negative fraction. The source of these receptors is a man aged 25 to 45 in good health.

The chain employs TRBV18 and TRBJ1-4, with D tentatively TRBD1 (6 bases). V shed 5 bases and J shed 0 bases, with 10 bases lying between them. The germline V gene encodes CDR1 KGHSH and CDR2 LQKENI. The CDR3 contains 15 residues. The CDR3 loop is CASSEGQSTNEKLFF. The CDR3 DNA is TGTGCCAGCTCAGAAGGACAGTCAACTAATGAAAAACTGTTTTTT.

This chain uses TRBV28 with TRBJ2-4; no firm D call. Per germline, CDR1 MDHEN and CDR2 SYDVKM. V was shortened by 6 bases and J by 3 bases, with 18 bases between the two germline ends. This CDR3 is built from 16 residues. The CDR3 DNA reads TGTGCCAGCAGGCCTCACTCGGGTTTTTTCAAAAACATTCAGTACTTC. Translating gives CASRPHSGFFKNIQYF.

The chain links TRBV29-1 to TRBJ1-3; unclear D gene. The V gene lost 3 bases and the J gene lost 5 bases, with 5 bases spanning the gap. The germline V gene encodes CDR1 SQVTM and CDR2 ANQGSEA. This CDR3 region has 11 residues. This chain's CDR3 is CSVEERNTIYF. As DNA, the CDR3 is TGCAGCGTTGAGGAGCGAAACACCATATATTTT.

The genes are TRBV6-5 and TRBJ1-4, with D possibly being TRBD1 (6 bases). The CDR3 extends over 15 amino acids. Germline CDR1 reads MNHEY; CDR2 reads SVGAGI. V was shortened by 4 bases and J by 0 bases, with 9 bases between the two germline ends. CDR3 bases: TGTGCCAGCAGTTCCTGGACAGCAACTAATGAAAAACTGTTTTTT. It encodes CASSSWTATNEKLFF.

This clone has more than one count but fewer than ten. This CDR3 reads CASRMTGMRNQPQHF. The CDR3 DNA reads TGTGCCAGTAGGATGACAGGAATGCGCAATCAGCCCCAGCATTTT. The chain is built from TRBV19 and TRBJ1-5; tentative D call: TRBD1 (6 bases). This CDR3 comprises 15 residues. Trimming cost V 6 bases and J 2 bases, with 14 bases left between them. The germline gives CDR1 LNHDA, CDR2 SQIVND (reference sequence).

This chain connects TRBV5-8 to TRBJ2-1; 14 bases map to TRBD2. The CDR3 runs to 19 residues. Trimming removed 0 bases from V and 0 bases from J; junction bases left unmatched: 5. Per germline, CDR1 SGHTS and CDR2 YDEGEE. Written as DNA, the CDR3 is TGTGCCAGCAGCTTGGGACTAGCGGGAGGGGTTCGCTCCTACAATGAGCAGTTCTTC. Translated, it gives CASSLGLAGGVRSYNEQFF.

This clone has just a few counts. This chain links TRBV5-4 with TRBJ2-5, with 10 bases matching TRBD2. The V and J ends lost 4 bases and 2 bases, in that order; junction bases with no gene match: 5. In germline, CDR1 is SGHNT, CDR2 YYREEE (reference sequence). This CDR3 comprises 15 residues. The CDR3 protein is CASSIRTSGQETQYF. The CDR3 nucleotides are TGTGCCAGCAGCATAAGGACTAGCGGACAAGAGACCCAGTACTTC.

The chain employs TRBV14 and TRBJ2-1; 10 positions agree with TRBD1. The ends lost 1 base at V and 9 bases at J; junction bases unmatched: 6. The CDR3 contains 15 residues. The germline V gene encodes CDR1 SGHDN and CDR2 FVKESK. The CDR3, as DNA: TGTGCCAGCAGCCAAGGGGACAGGGGTCGAGGTGAGCAGTTCTTC. Translation gives CASSQGDRGRGEQFF.

The chain couples TRBV7-9 to TRBJ1-1; TRBD1 might be the D (5 bases). V was shortened by 2 bases and J by 1 base, with 11 bases between the two germline ends. This CDR3 region has 15 residues. Looked up from germline, CDR1 is SEHNR and CDR2 is FQNEAQ (reference sequence). CDR3 coding DNA: TGTGCCAGCAGCTTATCCGTGACAGAGAACACTGAAGCTTTCTTT. Encoded protein: CASSLSVTENTEAFF.

The chain joins TRBV15 to TRBJ1-2; D uncertain. Trimming removed 1 base from V and 7 bases from J, with 7 bases in between. Germline V gene lookup returns CDR1 LNHNV and CDR2 YYDKDF (reference sequence). The CDR3 consists of 12 residues. The chain's CDR3 is CATSRGHLGYTF. The CDR3 bases are TGTGCCACCAGCAGAGGCCACCTTGGCTACACCTTC.

The chain uses TRBV7-6 and TRBJ2-3, with D perhaps TRBD2 (5 bases). Trimming removed 2 bases from V and 2 bases from J, with 14 bases in between. This CDR3 spans 16 amino acids. Germline assignment: CDR1 SGHVS and CDR2 FNYEAQ. CDR3 DNA: TGTGCCAGCAGCTTAAGTACTAGAATGGTCACAGATACGCAGTATTTT. Protein: CASSLSTRMVTDTQYF.

The genes are TRBV7-9 and TRBJ1-1, with TRBD1 matching 7 bases. The CDR3 is 15 amino acids. Germline CDR1 and CDR2: SEHNR and FQNEAQ (reference sequence). With V trimmed by 0 bases and J by 6 bases, 7 bases remained unmatched. The CDR3 protein is CASSLAQGVPAEAFF. The DNA of the CDR3 is TGTGCCAGCAGCTTAGCGCAGGGGGTTCCAGCTGAAGCTTTCTTT.

As to this clone: The sample contains more than one DNA sequence encoding this CDR3. This rearrangement joins TRBV7-8 to TRBJ2-1, with a weak D call TRBD2 (6 bases). Germline V gene lookup returns CDR1 SGHVS and CDR2 FQNEAQ. This CDR3 is 13 amino acids long. V lost 9 bases, J lost 5 bases, and 14 bases lay in between. For the CDR3, the DNA is TGTGCCAGTAGCGGATCTGTAAACAATGAGCAGTTCTTC. As protein: CASSGSVNNEQFF.

This clone was detected only a few times. The rearrangement joins TRBV19 to TRBJ2-7; no clear D. The V end was cut by 2 bases, the J end by 3 bases, with 5 bases between. The CDR3 consists of 12 residues. Germline V gene lookup returns CDR1 LNHDA and CDR2 SQIVND (reference sequence). CDR3 region: CASSIWGYEQYF. CDR3 DNA sequence: TGTGCCAGTAGTATATGGGGCTACGAGCAGTACTTC.